The T cell receptor beta chain described here comes from a study of response to subunit inactivated influenza vaccine. The study, taken as a whole, reports: The authors suggested that few new T cells are recruited per seasonal influenza vaccination.

This CDR3 is built from 20 residues. The germline V and J ends were trimmed by 4 bases and 1 base, with 25 bases remaining between them. The germline V gene has CDR1 MDHEN and CDR2 SYDVKM. Each CDR3 protein is one row after TCRdb ran MiXCR on the RT-PCR reads. The table records hundreds of thousands of distinct CDR3 sequences, about 15% of them present only once. This clonotype came up many times. Its specificity is not known. The sample consisted of CD4+ T cells sorted from PBMCs, taken around 25 months after vaccination. The origin of this receptor is a man in his fifties or sixties who received an inactivated influenza vaccine. V gene TRBV28 combines with J gene TRBJ2-2, with a tentative D call TRBD1 (5 bases). This CDR3 is CASSSLTLRSRDRNTGELFF. In DNA, the CDR3 is TGTGCCAGCAGTTCCCTCACCTTGAGGAGCAGGGATCGGAACACCGGGGAGCTGTTTTTT.